These 29 T cell receptor beta chains were all obtained from the same sample, sequenced in a study of blood T cell repertoires in COVID-19. Repertoires were generated with immunoSEQ multiplex PCR, while TCRdb's copy carries only in-frame clones and drops some. Here the sample spans 450,000 or so clones, about 88% being singletons. Sequences were obtained from peripheral blood. These receptors originate from a man between 18 and 29 years old with COVID-19, enrolled during active disease.

The V and J genes are TRBV19 and TRBJ2-2, with D perhaps matching TRBD1 (5 bases). This CDR3 contains 16 residues. Trimming removed 4 bases from V and 2 bases from J, with 14 bases in between. The V gene's germline CDR1 is LNHDA and CDR2 SQIVND (reference sequence). The CDR3 region is CASSTPLRGNTGELFF. The CDR3 DNA reads as TGTGCCAGTAGTACCCCACTAAGGGGAAACACCGGGGAGCTGTTTTTT.

V and J are TRBV14 and TRBJ2-4; 9 bases align to TRBD2. Unmatched junction bases numbered 5, after V lost 1 base and J lost 7 bases. CDR3 length: 15 residues. Germline-derived CDR1 and CDR2 are SGHDN and FVKESK. In nucleotides, the CDR3 is TGTGCCAGCAGCCAAGTTTCTAGCGGGAACAACATTCAGTACTTC. Translating it yields CASSQVSSGNNIQYF.

Of note for this clone: Other DNA sequences in this specimen translate into the identical CDR3. This chain joins TRBV24-1 and TRBJ1-5; D is uncertain. From germline, CDR1 is KGHDR and CDR2 SFDVKD. The CDR3 extends over 12 amino acids. Trimming pared 3 bases from V and 4 bases from J, leaving 3 bases between. CDR3 nucleotide sequence: TGTGCCACCAGTGATCCAAATCAGCCCCAGCATTTT. Protein product: CATSDPNQPQHF.

The CDR3 DNA is TGTGCCAGCAGTGAGTCAACCGGGACAGGGGGATCCGGAAACACCATATATTTT. Its protein is CASSESTGTGGSGNTIYF. This chain links TRBV25-1 with TRBJ1-3; 11 bases match TRBD1. Losses at the gene ends were 3 bases for V and 4 bases for J; bases not matched to a gene: 11. Germline V gives CDR1 MGHDK, CDR2 SYGVNS. This CDR3 region has 18 residues.

This clone appeared once. The V and J genes are TRBV6-5 and TRBJ2-3, with 8 bases identical to TRBD2. This CDR3 is built from 15 residues. With V trimmed by 6 bases and J by 2 bases, 7 bases remained unmatched. Germline-derived CDR1 and CDR2 are MNHEY and SVGAGI. The CDR3 reads CASRVTAGVTDTQYF. The CDR3 nucleotides read TGTGCCAGCAGGGTGACAGCGGGGGTCACAGATACGCAGTATTTT.

The chain has TRBV5-4 and TRBJ2-5, with 10 nucleotides matching TRBD2. J gave up 4 bases and V 6 bases, and 3 bases lay outside the gene matches. This CDR3 has 13 amino acids. CDR1 and CDR2 from the germline V gene are SGHNT and YYREEE (reference sequence). The CDR3 reads CASKERGGETQYF. Written as DNA, the CDR3 is TGTGCCAGCAAAGAGCGGGGGGGAGAGACCCAGTACTTC.

The genes are TRBV7-3 and TRBJ2-5, with TRBD2 matching over 7 bases. The CDR3 has 16 residues. With V trimmed by 3 bases and J by 6 bases, 13 bases remained unmatched. Germline V gene sequence: CDR1 SGHTA, CDR2 FQGTGA. CDR3 sequence reads: CASSLVGGPEVKTQYF. The CDR3 DNA sequence: TGTGCCAGCAGCTTGGTGGGAGGGCCTGAGGTGAAGACCCAGTACTTC. Combining the CDR3 with reference TRBV7-3 and TRBJ2-5 gives the whole variable domain GAGVSQTPSNKVTEKGKYVELRCDPISGHTALYWYRQSLGQGPEFLIYFQGTGAADDSGLPNDRFFAVRPEGSVSTLKIQRTERGDSAVYLCASSLVGGPEVKTQYFGPGTRLLVL.

J is TRBJ1-5 and V is TRBV6-5; D uncertain. Trimming removed 0 bases from V and 7 bases from J, with 10 bases in between. CDR3 length equals 14 residues. The germline CDR1 and CDR2 sequences are MNHEY and SVGAGI. CDR3 in DNA: TGTGCCAGCAGTTACTCGATTCGAGGGCAGCCCCAGCATTTT. This sequence encodes CASSYSIRGQPQHF.

This chain's CDR3 is CASSQVLTGTDTQYF. CDR3 in DNA: TGCGCCAGCAGCCAAGTTTTAACAGGCACAGATACGCAGTATTTT. This chain joins TRBV4-1 and TRBJ2-3; D not resolved. V was clipped by 1 base and J by 1 base, with 9 bases between them. In germline, CDR1 is MGHRA, CDR2 YSYEKL. This CDR3 has 15 residues.

The chain couples TRBV7-2 to TRBJ1-2; 7 positions agree with TRBD1. Germline lookup yields CDR1 SGHTA and CDR2 FQGNSA. With 5 bases clipped from V and 4 bases from J, the junction kept 10 bases outside the gene matches. CDR3 length: 15 residues. The CDR3 loop is CASSLTGAVSYGYTF. The CDR3 bases are TGTGCCAGCAGCCTAACAGGGGCCGTAAGCTATGGCTACACCTTC.

The rearrangement links TRBV14 to TRBJ2-3; a weak D match, TRBD1 (6 bases). Germline values: CDR1 SGHDN, CDR2 FVKESK. V lost 0 bases and J lost 5, with 15 bases in between. The length of the CDR3 is 16 residues. The CDR3 is CASSQEDRGSRDTQYF. For the CDR3, the DNA is TGTGCCAGCAGCCAAGAGGACAGAGGGAGTAGAGATACGCAGTATTTT. The entire variable domain, with the rest obtained from reference TRBV14 and TRBJ2-3, is as follows: EAGVTQFPSHSVIEKGQTVTLRCDPISGHDNLYWYRRVMGKEIKFLLHFVKESKQDESGMPNNRFLAERTGGTYSTLKVQPAELEDSGVYFCASSQEDRGSRDTQYFGPGTRLTVL.

This chain joins TRBV3-1 (or the pseudogene TRBV3-2) and TRBJ2-7; TRBD2 is a possible D gene (6 bases). V lost 7 bases to trimming and J lost 6 bases, with 19 bases between them. CDR1 and CDR2 (germline): LGHDT, YNNKEL (reference sequence). The CDR3 runs to 14 residues. CDR3 sequence reads: CASKAAGRLAEQYF. DNA of the CDR3: TGTGCCAGCAAGGCGGCGGGGAGATTGGCCGAGCAGTACTTC.

The chain carries TRBV5-4 and TRBJ2-1; possibly TRBD2 for D (6 bases). The CDR3 extends over 15 amino acids. In germline, CDR1 is SGHNT, CDR2 YYREEE (reference sequence). The V end was cut by 5 bases, the J end by 7 bases, with 19 bases between. The CDR3 nucleotides read TGTGCCAGCAGTCCCGGGACTGCCGAGGATAATGAGCAGTTCTTC. This encodes CASSPGTAEDNEQFF.

This clone has a handful of counts. The chain employs TRBV6-5 and TRBJ1-2; a possible D gene is TRBD1 (6 bases). CDR1 is MNHEY and CDR2 is SVGAGI in the germline V gene. Trimming removed 6 bases at V and 2 bases at J, with 13 bases between. This CDR3 has 14 residues. The CDR3 DNA follows: TGTGCCAGCAGACTCAGGGGCGTAAACTATGGCTACACCTTC. Its translation: CASRLRGVNYGYTF.

The V call is TRBV29-1, the J call TRBJ2-3, with D possibly matching TRBD1 (5 bases). The CDR3 has 14 residues. Germline assignment: CDR1 SQVTM and CDR2 ANQGSEA. Deletions cut 7 bases from V and 2 bases from J, with 16 bases between. CDR3 residues: CSAPWGGSTDTQYF. The DNA for the CDR3 is TGCAGCGCTCCTTGGGGCGGATCCACAGATACGCAGTATTTT.

This clone was detected once. The V call is TRBV7-6, the J call TRBJ1-1, with D unresolved. V lost 3 bases, J lost 1 base, and 12 bases lay in between. CDR3 length: 15 residues. Germline values: CDR1 SGHVS, CDR2 FNYEAQ. Here the CDR3 reads CASSLIRVANTEAFF. CDR3 DNA sequence: TGTGCCAGCAGCTTGATCCGGGTGGCGAACACTGAAGCTTTCTTT.

The J gene is TRBJ1-5, the V gene TRBV10-2; 7 positions match TRBD1. This CDR3 has 16 amino acids. Losses at the gene ends were 7 bases for V and 1 base for J; bases not matched to a gene: 10. Germline lookup yields CDR1 WSHSY and CDR2 SAAADI. The CDR3 nucleotides are TGCGCCAGCAAAGAACAGGGGTGGGAGAGCAATCAGCCCCAGCATTTT. Protein sequence: CASKEQGWESNQPQHF.

The genes are TRBV2 and TRBJ2-3; 12 bases map to TRBD2. The V gene end was trimmed by 6 bases and the J gene end by 9 bases; junction bases not matched to a gene: 10. This CDR3 is built from 15 residues. Per germline, CDR1 SNHLY and CDR2 FYNNEI. For the CDR3, the DNA is TGTGCCAGCAGCGAACTAGCGGGAGGCCCGTACACGCAGTATTTT. Translated, it gives CASSELAGGPYTQYF.

V usage is TRBV5-5 and J usage is TRBJ2-7; D uncertain. Germline loops: CDR1 SGHKS, CDR2 YYEKEE (reference sequence). The CDR3 spans 12 residues. The V end was cut by 4 bases, the J end by 3 bases, with 8 bases between. The CDR3 DNA sequence: TGTGCCAGCAGCAGCTTGGTCTACGAGCAGTACTTC. This translates into CASSSLVYEQYF.

This chain uses TRBV29-1 with TRBJ2-5; no clear D gene. There are 12 residues in the CDR3. CDR1 and CDR2 from the germline V gene are SQVTM and ANQGSEA. V was cut by 4 bases and J by 5 bases, with 11 bases left in between. The CDR3: CSVVSSVETQYF. The CDR3 DNA reads TGCAGCGTTGTATCCAGTGTCGAGACCCAGTACTTC.

The rearrangement joins TRBV7-9 to TRBJ2-2, with D unresolved. The CDR3 sequence is 10 residues long. CDR1 SEHNR and CDR2 FQNEAQ come from the germline V gene (reference sequence). Trimming removed 11 bases from V and 2 bases from J, with 3 bases in between. For the CDR3, the DNA is TGTGCCCTAAACACCGGGGAGCTGTTTTTT. It encodes CALNTGELFF.

This sequence joins TRBV4-1 and TRBJ2-1; TRBD1 might be the D (5 bases). The CDR3 length is 17 residues. Trimming took off 4 bases at V and 0 bases at J, with 16 bases between the two ends. CDR1 is MGHRA and CDR2 is YSYEKL in the germline V gene. The CDR3 sequence is CASSLGEGARSYNEQFF. The DNA of the CDR3 is TGCGCCAGCAGCCTCGGAGAAGGGGCCCGCTCCTACAATGAGCAGTTCTTC.

This clone appeared a single time. The rearrangement uses TRBV19 and TRBJ1-2, with TRBD1 as a possible D gene (6 bases). The V gene's germline CDR1 is LNHDA and CDR2 SQIVND (reference sequence). The V end was cut by 7 bases, the J end by 0 bases, with 24 bases between. There are 18 residues in the CDR3. The CDR3 DNA follows: TGTGCCAGTACCCAATGGGCCGGGGGGCGACAAGCTAACTATGGCTACACCTTC. This translates into CASTQWAGGRQANYGYTF.

The chain joins TRBV30 to TRBJ1-3; D perhaps matches TRBD1 (6 bases). Germline V lookup: CDR1 GTSNPN, CDR2 SVGIG (reference sequence). Trimming pared 6 bases from V and 2 bases from J, leaving 14 bases between. This CDR3 is built from 14 residues. The CDR3 DNA reads as TGTGCCTGTCAAACAGGGAACGCTGGAAACACCATATATTTT. Translation: CACQTGNAGNTIYF.

J is TRBJ2-7 and V is TRBV7-6; 10 bases map to TRBD2. With 1 base clipped from V and 3 bases from J, the junction kept 3 bases outside the gene matches. There are 15 residues in the CDR3. CDR1 is SGHVS, CDR2 FNYEAQ, per germline. The CDR3 nucleotides read TGTGCCAGCAGCTTAGATAGCGGGGGGAACTACGAGCAGTACTTC. It is translated as CASSLDSGGNYEQYF.

This rearrangement joins TRBV2 to TRBJ1-5; 7 positions match TRBD1. The V gene's germline CDR1 is SNHLY and CDR2 FYNNEI. The CDR3 has 14 amino acids. The V and J ends lost 4 bases and 7 bases, in that order; junction bases with no gene match: 7. The CDR3 loop is CASSVKGAEQPQHF. CDR3 coding DNA: TGTGCCAGCAGTGTAAAGGGGGCCGAGCAGCCCCAGCATTTT. Variable domain in full (rest from reference TRBV2 and TRBJ1-5): EPEVTQTPSHQVTQMGQEVILRCVPISNHLYFYWYRQILGQKVEFLVSFYNNEISEKSEIFDDQFSVERPDGSNFTLKIRSTKLEDSAMYFCASSVKGAEQPQHFGDGTRLSIL.

The rearrangement links TRBV6-5 to TRBJ1-6; no clear D. The CDR3 has 15 amino acids. Trimming took 9 bases from V and 7 from J, leaving 19 bases between them. Germline V gives CDR1 MNHEY, CDR2 SVGAGI. CDR3 sequence (DNA): TGTGCCAGTAGACGCGATAGAGCGGGCAATTCACCCCTCCACTTT. It yields the protein CASRRDRAGNSPLHF.

CDR3 DNA: TGTGCCATCAGACAGGCGACTAATTCACCCCTCCACTTT. It yields the protein CAIRQATNSPLHF. The V and J genes are TRBV10-3 and TRBJ1-6, with a tentative D call TRBD1 (5 bases). The V end was cut by 6 bases, the J end by 6 bases, with 9 bases between. The CDR3 covers 13 residues. CDR1 and CDR2 (germline): ENHRY, SYGVKD.

The chain has TRBV5-1 and TRBJ2-3; 9 positions agree with TRBD2. This CDR3 comprises 16 residues. CDR1 is SGHRS, CDR2 YFSETQ, per germline. The ends lost 3 bases at V and 5 bases at J; junction bases unmatched: 10. The DNA for the CDR3 is TGCGCCAGCAGCTCGACAAATTTAGCGGGAGAAGATACGCAGTATTTT. It yields the protein CASSSTNLAGEDTQYF.